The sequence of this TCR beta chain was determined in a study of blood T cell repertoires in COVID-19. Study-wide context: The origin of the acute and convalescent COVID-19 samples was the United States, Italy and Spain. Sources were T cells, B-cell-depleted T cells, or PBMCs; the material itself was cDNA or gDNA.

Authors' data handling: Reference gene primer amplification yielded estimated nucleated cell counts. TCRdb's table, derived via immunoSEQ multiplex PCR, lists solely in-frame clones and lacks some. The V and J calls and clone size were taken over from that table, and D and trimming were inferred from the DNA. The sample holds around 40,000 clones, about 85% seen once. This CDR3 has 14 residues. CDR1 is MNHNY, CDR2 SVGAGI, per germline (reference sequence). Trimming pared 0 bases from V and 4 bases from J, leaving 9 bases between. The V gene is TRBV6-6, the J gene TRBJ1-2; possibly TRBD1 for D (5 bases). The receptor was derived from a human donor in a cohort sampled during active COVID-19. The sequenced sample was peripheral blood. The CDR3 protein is CASSYSGRGYGYTF. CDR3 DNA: TGTGCCAGCAGTTACTCGGGGAGGGGCTATGGCTACACCTTC.